The 21 T cell receptor beta chains below all came from one sample that was sequenced in a study of T-cell reconstitution after alpha-beta-depleted transplantation in children. A library of TCRbeta sequences, prepared with unique molecular identifiers, was generated. One entry per CDR3 protein, called by TCRdb with MiXCR from the PCR reads. Of 84,000 or so distinct CDR3 sequences listed, around 15% were seen once; the top ten hold around 20%. The starting material was PBMCs, mostly from graft donor cells, obtained 180 days after TCRalphabeta/CD19-depleted stem cell transplant. Source of these receptors: a male patient aged 2 to 10 who had a stem cell transplant for acute lymphoblastic leukemia, so the T cells may come from the graft donor.

This clonotype was counted ten times or more. The chain joins TRBV7-2 to TRBJ2-1; D is perhaps TRBD2 (6 bases). The CDR3 extends over 15 amino acids. Germline V CDR1 and CDR2: SGHTA, FQGNSA. V dropped 1 base and J dropped 10 bases, with 17 bases sitting between them. CDR3 coding DNA: TGTGCCAGCAGCTTAGATCCGGGACTTACCCGGGAGCAGTTCTTC. Amino acids: CASSLDPGLTREQFF.

The gene calls are TRBV7-6 and TRBJ2-2, with a tentative D call TRBD2 (6 bases). Per germline, CDR1 SGHVS and CDR2 FNYEAQ. The CDR3 sequence is 15 residues long. Trimming took off 0 bases at V and 1 base at J, with 6 bases between the two ends. In DNA form, the CDR3 reads TGTGCCAGCAGCTTAGCGGAGGGGAACACCGGGGAGCTGTTTTTT. It encodes CASSLAEGNTGELFF.

The chain couples TRBV5-1 to TRBJ2-5; TRBD1 might be the D (5 bases). Per the germline V gene, CDR1 is SGHRS and CDR2 is YFSETQ. Trimming pared 5 bases from V and 0 bases from J, leaving 11 bases between. The CDR3 is 14 amino acids. The CDR3 DNA reads TGCGCCAGCAGTACTAAGACAGACCAAGAGACCCAGTACTTC. Encoded protein: CASSTKTDQETQYF.

The chain is built from TRBV20-1 and TRBJ1-5; no clear D gene. Germline V gene sequence: CDR1 DFQATT, CDR2 SNEGSKA (reference sequence). Trimming stripped 2 bases from V and 3 bases from J, with 14 bases between. This CDR3 region has 15 residues. CDR3 region: CSARLADNSNQPQHF. In nucleotides, the CDR3 is TGCAGTGCTAGACTGGCAGATAATTCCAATCAGCCCCAGCATTTT.

This chain connects TRBV6-1 to TRBJ1-6; 8 positions match TRBD1. Germline loops: CDR1 MNHNS, CDR2 SASEGT. V gave up 7 bases and J gave up 7 bases; unmatched junction bases: 12. This CDR3 is built from 16 residues. CDR3 region: CASTQRTGGLNSPLHF. In DNA form, the CDR3 reads TGTGCCAGCACCCAGCGCACAGGGGGTTTAAATTCACCCCTCCACTTT.

The chain employs TRBV7-2 and TRBJ2-7, with D tentatively TRBD2 (5 bases). The CDR3 extends over 14 amino acids. CDR1 SGHTA and CDR2 FQGNSA come from the germline V gene. Trimming removed 5 bases from V and 3 bases from J, with 14 bases in between. The CDR3 region is CASSPGLQNYEQYF. In DNA, the CDR3 is TGTGCCAGCAGCCCTGGACTGCAAAACTACGAGCAGTACTTC.

This clonotype was found a few times. The chain is built from TRBV20-1 and TRBJ2-7, with D possibly matching TRBD1 (5 bases). Germline V CDR1 and CDR2: DFQATT, SNEGSKA (reference sequence). This CDR3 has 12 amino acids. Deletions cut 5 bases from V and 3 bases from J, with 11 bases between. CDR3 sequence: CSASAGLYEQYF. CDR3 DNA sequence: TGCAGTGCTTCGGCAGGGCTCTACGAGCAGTACTTC.

This chain uses TRBV12-3 or TRBV12-4 with TRBJ2-3, with 7 bases that match TRBD1. V was clipped by 3 bases and J by 3 bases; unmatched bases: 9. The length of the CDR3 is 16 residues. CDR3 sequence: CASSFPGQLRTDTQYF. CDR3 in DNA: TGTGCCAGCAGTTTCCCGGGACAGCTTAGGACAGATACGCAGTATTTT.

V gene TRBV6-6 combines with J gene TRBJ1-4, with D unclear. Looked up from germline, CDR1 is MNHNY and CDR2 is SVGAGI (reference sequence). V lost 2 bases and J lost 8, with 15 bases in between. This CDR3 spans 15 amino acids. The CDR3 bases are TGTGCCAGCAGTTACCTCCGAGAGCCAGCGGAAAAACTGTTTTTT. As protein: CASSYLREPAEKLFF.

This clonotype turned up a few times. J is TRBJ1-1 and V is TRBV7-2, with D perhaps TRBD1 (6 bases). Deletions cut 5 bases from V and 4 bases from J, with 20 bases between. This CDR3 has 16 residues. Germline lookup yields CDR1 SGHTA and CDR2 FQGNSA. The CDR3 reads CASSLTMKGGATEAFF. The CDR3 region has the DNA TGTGCCAGCAGCCTAACCATGAAAGGGGGGGCCACTGAAGCTTTCTTT. Looking up the rest from reference TRBV7-2 and TRBJ1-1 gives the full variable domain: GAGVSQSPSNKVTEKGKDVELRCDPISGHTALYWYRQSLGQGLEFLIYFQGNSAPDKSGLPSDRFSAERTGGSVSTLTIQRTQQEDSAVYLCASSLTMKGGATEAFFGQGTRLTVV.

The gene calls are TRBV19 and TRBJ2-2; perhaps TRBD1 as D (5 bases). CDR1 is LNHDA, CDR2 SQIVND, per germline (reference sequence). CDR3 length equals 18 residues. V lost 2 bases to trimming and J lost 5 bases, with 21 bases between them. The CDR3 DNA follows: TGTGCCAGTAGTATATCGTTCCAGGGCGGCGAAAGTACCGGGGAGCTGTTTTTT. Protein: CASSISFQGGESTGELFF.

The chain carries TRBV12-3 or TRBV12-4 and TRBJ1-1, with a possible D match to TRBD1 (5 bases). V gave up 2 bases and J gave up 11 bases, with 12 bases separating them. The CDR3 has 12 amino acids. In nucleotides, the CDR3 is TGTGCCAGCAGTTTATTCGGCAGGGCTGCTTTCTTT. Translated, it gives CASSLFGRAAFF.

The rearrangement joins TRBV20-1 to TRBJ2-1; TRBD2 agrees at 9 bases. Germline V gives CDR1 DFQATT, CDR2 SNEGSKA (reference sequence). The CDR3 spans 13 residues. Here the CDR3 reads CSALGGGAVEQFF. As DNA, the CDR3 is TGCAGCGCCCTCGGCGGGGGGGCGGTTGAGCAGTTCTTC.

Many counts were recorded for this clonotype. The chain combines TRBV20-1 with TRBJ2-3; no reliable D call. V lost 7 bases and J lost 3, with 11 bases in between. Germline V gene sequence: CDR1 DFQATT, CDR2 SNEGSKA (reference sequence). This CDR3 spans 12 amino acids. This CDR3 is CSGGLATDTQYF. The CDR3 DNA reads as TGCAGTGGGGGTTTGGCGACAGATACGCAGTATTTT.

This chain connects TRBV20-1 to TRBJ2-6; 10 bases match TRBD1. The CDR3 runs 14 residues. V gave up 6 bases and J gave up 5 bases; unmatched junction bases: 4. Looked up from germline, CDR1 is DFQATT and CDR2 is SNEGSKA (reference sequence). CDR3 protein: CSALDRGRANVLTF. CDR3 bases: TGCAGTGCGCTTGACAGGGGGCGGGCCAACGTCCTGACTTTC.

The V call is TRBV10-2, the J call TRBJ1-4; D not resolved. Germline-derived CDR1 and CDR2 are WSHSY and SAAADI. The CDR3 runs to 14 residues. The V end was cut by 6 bases, the J end by 3 bases, with 11 bases between. CDR3 coding DNA: TGCGCCAGCAGACCGACTGTCTCTAATGAAAAACTGTTTTTT. Its translation: CASRPTVSNEKLFF.

In DNA form, the CDR3 reads TGTGCCAGCAGTCATGCAGGTTCCTACGAGCAGTACTTC. Residues: CASSHAGSYEQYF. The chain recombines TRBV12-3 or TRBV12-4 with TRBJ2-7; D remains unclear. Deletions cut 5 bases from V and 1 base from J, with 9 bases between. The CDR3 runs 13 residues.

This CDR3 is CASSLGPLRTDRTSNYGYTF. In DNA, the CDR3 is TGTGCCAGCAGCTTAGGCCCCCTGAGAACCGACAGGACATCCAACTATGGCTACACCTTC. The chain combines TRBV7-8 with TRBJ1-2; a weak D match, TRBD1 (6 bases). This CDR3 spans 20 amino acids. CDR1 is SGHVS and CDR2 is FQNEAQ in the germline V gene. Trimming took off 1 base at V and 2 bases at J, with 26 bases between the two ends.

The table lists this clonotype with a few counts. The genes are TRBV18 and TRBJ2-3; 7 nucleotides match TRBD1. CDR3 length: 15 residues. Germline V gives CDR1 KGHSH, CDR2 LQKENI. Germline trimming cut 3 bases from V and 0 bases from J; bases unmatched to any gene: 3. CDR3 sequence: CASSPGTASTDTQYF. The CDR3 DNA is TGTGCCAGCTCACCTGGGACAGCTAGCACAGATACGCAGTATTTT.

The gene calls are TRBV7-2 and TRBJ1-3; D possibly corresponds to TRBD1 (5 bases). CDR3 size: 14 residues. From germline, CDR1 is SGHTA and CDR2 FQGNSA. The V and J ends lost 5 bases and 7 bases respectively, with 15 bases between them. The CDR3 is CASSGRGYANTIYF. The CDR3 DNA sequence: TGTGCCAGCAGCGGAAGGGGTTACGCGAACACCATATATTTT.

This clonotype turned up a few times. The chain employs TRBV20-1 and TRBJ2-7; 10 nucleotides line up with TRBD2. The CDR3 spans 13 residues. Germline CDR1 reads DFQATT; CDR2 reads SNEGSKA (reference sequence). V gave up 7 bases and J gave up 3 bases; unmatched junction bases: 6. The CDR3 here is CSGRTSGIYEQYF. The DNA for the CDR3 is TGCAGTGGGCGGACTAGCGGAATCTACGAGCAGTACTTC.